The following is a T cell receptor (beta chain) sequence with its context. This sample is part of a study of blood T cell repertoires in COVID-19. Whole-study context: Sites across the United States, Italy and Spain contributed samples from acute and convalescent COVID-19.

V gave up 3 bases and J gave up 4 bases; unmatched junction bases: 5. CDR3 length: 15 amino acids. CDR1 and CDR2 from the germline V gene are MNHEY and SVGAGI. Per the study methods: Reference gene primer amplification yielded estimated nucleated cell counts. Repertoires were generated with immunoSEQ multiplex PCR, while TCRdb's copy carries only in-frame clones and drops some. V and J calls and clone size are given by that table; D and trimming were obtained from the DNA. The sample consists of 130,000 or so clones, approximately 84% of them appearing once. The chain links TRBV6-5 to TRBJ2-2, with TRBD2 matching 7 bases. The sequence was collected from a human donor in a cohort sampled during active COVID-19. Sequencing was done on a sample of peripheral blood. The chain's CDR3 is CASSYRGGSTGELFF. The CDR3 nucleotides read TGTGCCAGCAGTTATCGCGGGGGAAGCACCGGGGAGCTGTTTTTT.